This T cell receptor (beta chain) was recovered during a study of identical twins. TCRdb itself ran the 5' RACE reads through MiXCR, one entry per CDR3 protein. The sample lists nearly 650,000 distinct CDR3 sequences; just over 7% were seen once. This CDR3 is 19 amino acids long. CDR1 and CDR2 from the germline V gene are LGHNA and YNFKEQ. With 0 bases clipped from V and 4 bases from J, the junction kept 7 bases outside the gene matches. This same sample was also taken into another study, of yellow fever vaccine responses in identical twins.

This TCR was recovered from a woman aged 18-29 years in good health. Sequencing was performed on PBMCs. The chain has TRBV4-2 and TRBJ2-6; 12 nucleotides line up with TRBD1. The DNA for the CDR3 is TGTGCCAGCAGCCAAGAGTCCGGGACAGGGGGCGCGGGGGCCAACGTCCTGACTTTC. Translation gives CASSQESGTGGAGANVLTF.